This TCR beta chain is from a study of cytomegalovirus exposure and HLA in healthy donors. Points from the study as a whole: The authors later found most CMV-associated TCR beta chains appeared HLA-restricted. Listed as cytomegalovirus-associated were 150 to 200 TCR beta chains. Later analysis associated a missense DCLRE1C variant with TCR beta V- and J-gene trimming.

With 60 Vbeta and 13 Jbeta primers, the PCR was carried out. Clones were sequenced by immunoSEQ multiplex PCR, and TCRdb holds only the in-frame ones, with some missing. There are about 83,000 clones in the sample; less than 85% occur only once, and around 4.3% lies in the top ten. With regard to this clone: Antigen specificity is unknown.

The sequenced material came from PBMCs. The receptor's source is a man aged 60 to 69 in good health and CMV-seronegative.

For the CDR3, the DNA is TGCGCCAGCAGCCCGGGGAGGGAGCCCATCCGGGCCCAGTACTTC. Protein: CASSPGREPIRAQYF. The chain recombines TRBV4-1 with TRBJ2-5; 7 nucleotides match TRBD2. The CDR3 totals 15 residues. Looked up from germline, CDR1 is MGHRA and CDR2 is YSYEKL. J lost 9 bases, V lost 4 bases, and 14 bases had no gene match.